Described below is a single T cell receptor (beta chain) sequence and its context. This sample is drawn from a study of response to subunit inactivated influenza vaccine. The CDR3 has 13 amino acids. Germline loops: CDR1 DFQATT, CDR2 SNEGSKA (reference sequence). Trimming took 8 bases from V and 0 from J, leaving 14 bases between them. Via MiXCR, TCRdb re-called the RT-PCR reads, giving one row per CDR3 protein. The repertoire holds approximately 500,000 distinct CDR3 sequences, with around a quarter as singletons. The same specimen was also included in a second study, on T cells expressing NK-cell markers. Per that study: A 5'RACE template switching approach incorporating UMIs was used to make TCR beta cDNA.

This sequence originates from a man in his forties or fifties who received an inactivated influenza vaccine. J is TRBJ2-7 and V is TRBV20-1; D is perhaps TRBD1 or TRBD2 (5 bases each). The input for sequencing was CD4+ T cells sorted from PBMCs, taken 11 to 12 days after vaccination. CDR3 nucleotides: TGCAGTCTTAGTCCGGGACCCTCCTACGAGCAGTACTTC. This codes for CSLSPGPSYEQYF.